The 3 T cell receptor beta chains below all came from one sample that was sequenced in a study of human T cells and chemical hapten exposure (dated by TCRdb to the early 2020s). The method was RACE. Sequencing took place on a NextSeq 500. TCRdb's own reprocessing of the public reads used fastp at Q25 and MiXCR and kept productive beta chains. Each entry is one CDR3 protein sequence, shown with its most common DNA and genes. Recorded for this sample are under 300,000 distinct CDR3 sequences; around 9.3% of them occurred a single time. Over 2% of the sample rests with the top ten. Per the publication, the time point label means: pre-sensitization, week 0. The treatment or condition label on this specimen signifies: therapeutic diphenylcyclopropenone sensitization with weekly scalp DPC. Source: whole blood, taken in connection with sensitization to the hapten diphenylcyclopropenone (DPC). These receptor sequences come from a woman in her thirties or forties with alopecia areata. Some clones in this sample may be carry-over from other donors' samples.

CDR3 protein: CASSPHGQLSSYEQYF. In nucleotides, the CDR3 is TGCGCCAGCAGCCCCCATGGACAGCTGAGCTCCTACGAGCAGTACTTC. This chain uses TRBV4-1 with TRBJ2-7; TRBD1 might be the D (6 bases). This CDR3 is 16 amino acids long. CDR1 is MGHRA, CDR2 YSYEKL, per germline. The V gene lost 4 bases and the J gene lost 0 bases, with 16 bases spanning the gap.

This clonotype was recorded a few times. The chain employs TRBV6-1 and TRBJ2-1, with 8 bases lining up with TRBD2. CDR3 size: 15 residues. From germline, CDR1 is MNHNS and CDR2 SASEGT. J lost 9 bases, V lost 1 base, and 8 bases had no gene match. The CDR3 DNA follows: TGTGCCAGCAGTGAAGGTACGGGAGGGCCTGGTGAGCAGTTCTTC. It translates to CASSEGTGGPGEQFF.

This clonotype appeared many times. V is TRBV28 and J is TRBJ2-7; TRBD2 matches 8 bases. The CDR3 totals 14 residues. Germline-derived CDR1 and CDR2 are MDHEN and SYDVKM. V gave up 5 bases and J gave up 6 bases; unmatched junction bases: 9. The CDR3 loop is CASSTGTRIAEQYF. In DNA form, the CDR3 reads TGTGCCAGCAGTACCGGGACTAGGATCGCCGAGCAGTACTTC.